Described below is a single T cell receptor (beta chain) sequence and its context. Antigen specificity is unknown. The table came from immunoSEQ multiplex PCR; TCRdb's copy has only in-frame clones and leaves some out. Counted here are roughly 3,600 clones, roughly 71% occurring once; the ten biggest clones make up around an eighth. The sample is drawn from a study of chemoradiotherapy in HPV16-positive cancers. Across the whole study: Candidate HPV-specific T-cell clones and common TCR motifs came from functional assays in a couple of HPV16-positive patients. Whole-study findings and limits: During treatment, candidate HPV-specific clones and E7-related motifs expanded in tumor. In HPV16-positive patients, HPV-responsive T-cell expansion tracked better recurrence-free survival. The functional HPV-specific definition rests on just two HPV16-positive patients.

Germline CDR1 SGDLS, CDR2 YYNGEE. The CDR3 is 16 amino acids. The ends lost 0 bases at V and 0 bases at J; junction bases unmatched: 5. This TCR came from a human donor with HPV-associated anogenital cancer. The rearrangement links TRBV9 to TRBJ1-2, with TRBD1 matching 7 bases. The sample was taken from a patient who underwent chemoradiotherapy. CDR3 in amino acids: CASSVDPGTANYGYTF. The CDR3 DNA reads as TGTGCCAGCAGCGTAGATCCGGGGACAGCTAACTATGGCTACACCTTC.